A single sample gave rise to the 29 T cell receptor beta chains below, sequenced in a study of T cells expressing NK-cell markers (dated by TCRdb to the early 2020s). The method behind the library was 5' RACE. The listed sequencing device is Illumina HiSeq 2000. With the reads reprocessed by TCRdb, a single entry stands for each CDR3 protein sequence and no DNA is reported. The sample has 300,000 to 500,000 distinct CDR3 sequences on record. Roughly 10% of the sample is in the top ten clones. Material: blood T cells: a sorted CD56 or NKG2C T cell subset, CD4+ or CD8+ T cells, or bulk PBMC T cells (not recorded which). The origin of the receptors is a woman aged 50 to 60 in good health. Donor details come from another sample of the same person, matched by shared clones.

The CDR3 reads CASSDSGSSSYNEQFF. This chain links TRBV6-4 with TRBJ2-1. This CDR3 comprises 16 residues. CDR1 and CDR2 (germline): MRHNA, SNTAGT.

The chain joins TRBV10-2 to TRBJ1-6; the TRBD1 assignment by TCRdb is unverifiable without DNA. The CDR3 is 16 amino acids. The V gene's germline CDR1 is WSHSY and CDR2 SAAADI. The CDR3 protein is CASRKNADRRNSPLHF.

The gene calls are TRBV5-1 and TRBJ2-2; checking the TCRdb D call of TRBD1 is not possible without DNA. This CDR3 has 13 residues. The V gene's germline CDR1 is SGHRS and CDR2 YFSETQ. This chain's CDR3 is CASSIPGSGELFF.

The gene calls are TRBV5-6 and TRBJ2-5; the D call of TRBD2 rests on TCRdb alone, since no DNA is present to check it. CDR1 is SGHDT, CDR2 YYEEEE, per germline. The CDR3 runs to 15 residues. The CDR3 protein is CASSLMWVAGETQYF.

CDR3 sequence reads: CASSLSLTYGYTF. The chain couples TRBV7-9 to TRBJ1-2. Germline CDR1 and CDR2: SEHNR and FQNEAQ (reference sequence). There are 13 residues in the CDR3.

J is TRBJ1-1 and V is TRBV7-9; the D gene TCRdb calls, TRBD1, cannot be checked with no DNA. This CDR3 comprises 17 residues. In germline, CDR1 is SEHNR, CDR2 FQNEAQ (reference sequence). This CDR3 is CASSSLGGWGRNTEAFF.

J is TRBJ2-1 and V is TRBV6-5; without DNA, the TCRdb call of TRBD2 cannot be checked. Germline V CDR1 and CDR2: MNHEY, SVGAGI. The CDR3 runs to 14 residues. CDR3 amino acids: CASRTPGGRYEQFF.

The V call is TRBV27, the J call TRBJ1-2. The CDR3 sequence is 13 residues long. Germline V gene data show CDR1 as MNHEY and CDR2 as SMNVEV (reference sequence). This chain's CDR3 is CASSPMAGYGYTF.

The V gene is TRBV7-2, the J gene TRBJ2-1; the TCRdb D gene call, TRBD2, has no DNA to confirm it. The germline V gene encodes CDR1 SGHTA and CDR2 FQGNSA. The length of the CDR3 is 14 residues. The CDR3 spells CASSFSGRATEQFF.

This sequence joins TRBV5-6 and TRBJ2-5; the D call from TCRdb, TRBD2, cannot be confirmed without DNA. Germline CDR1 and CDR2: SGHDT and YYEEEE. The CDR3 runs 16 residues. Here the CDR3 reads CASSLRGSGIQETQYF.

The chain has TRBV29-1 and TRBJ2-5. CDR3 length: 12 amino acids. Per the germline V gene, CDR1 is SQVTM and CDR2 is ANQGSEA. The CDR3 spells CSVGVRWETQYF.

The chain is built from TRBV29-1 and TRBJ2-1; TCRdb's D gene call, TRBD2, goes unchecked for lack of DNA. This CDR3 has 15 amino acids. Germline CDR1 is SQVTM and CDR2 is ANQGSEA. The CDR3 sequence: CSVRTATSGSNEQFF.

The genes are TRBV6-2 or TRBV6-3 and TRBJ1-1; there is no DNA to check the TCRdb D call of TRBD1. Germline CDR1 and CDR2: MNHEY and SVGEGT. This CDR3 contains 15 residues. The CDR3 reads CASSDPSQGNTEAFF.

The chain links TRBV12-3 or TRBV12-4 to TRBJ2-5; there is no DNA to check the TCRdb D call of TRBD2. This CDR3 contains 15 residues. CDR3 in amino acids: CASSLAGRGGETQYF.

This sequence joins TRBV12-3 or TRBV12-4 and TRBJ2-7; TCRdb's D gene call, TRBD1, goes unchecked for lack of DNA. The CDR3 spans 12 residues. This CDR3 reads CASRGQGYEQYF.

The rearrangement links TRBV24-1 to TRBJ2-1. Germline V gene sequence: CDR1 KGHDR, CDR2 SFDVKD. The CDR3 has 14 amino acids. The CDR3: CATSLRGYYNEQFF.

The chain carries TRBV19 and TRBJ2-1; TCRdb indicates TRBD1, and absent DNA this call remains unverified. This CDR3 is built from 15 residues. The V gene's germline CDR1 is LNHDA and CDR2 SQIVND (reference sequence). CDR3 residues: CASNTGTGQNNEQFF.

V is TRBV2 and J is TRBJ1-6. This CDR3 spans 13 amino acids. The germline CDR1 and CDR2 sequences are SNHLY and FYNNEI. CDR3 residues: CASLQDRKSPLHF.

This chain uses TRBV20-1 with TRBJ2-7; TCRdb lists TRBD2, though no DNA is available to test this call. Germline V CDR1 and CDR2: DFQATT, SNEGSKA (reference sequence). This CDR3 region has 15 residues. The CDR3 is CSASRGTSGSYEQYF.

The chain recombines TRBV30 with TRBJ1-5. This CDR3 has 13 amino acids. Germline loops: CDR1 GTSNPN, CDR2 SVGIG (reference sequence). The CDR3 loop reads CAWRGQGNQPQHF.

The chain joins TRBV15 to TRBJ2-2; the TRBD2 assignment by TCRdb is unverifiable without DNA. The CDR3 covers 16 residues. Germline values: CDR1 LNHNV, CDR2 YYDKDF (reference sequence). CDR3: CATSTTMGLNTGELFF.

This chain connects TRBV3-1 to TRBJ2-1; as DNA is missing, the TRBD2 call by TCRdb cannot be tested. The germline V gene encodes CDR1 LGHDT and CDR2 YNNKEL (reference sequence). The CDR3 is 17 amino acids. CDR3 sequence: CASRDKTGTSSYNEQFF.

The chain couples TRBV5-1 to TRBJ2-1; the D gene TCRdb calls, TRBD2, cannot be checked with no DNA. This CDR3 spans 15 amino acids. Germline values: CDR1 SGHRS, CDR2 YFSETQ. This CDR3 reads CASSLGTSPNNEQFF.

The genes are TRBV4-2 and TRBJ1-2; no DNA is available, so the TRBD1 call from TCRdb remains unchecked. This CDR3 contains 14 residues. Germline assignment: CDR1 LGHNA and CDR2 YNFKEQ. The CDR3: CASSQVGQGAGYTF.

CDR3 in amino acids: CSARDPRAGRTGELFF. This chain uses TRBV20-1 with TRBJ2-2. Per the germline V gene, CDR1 is DFQATT and CDR2 is SNEGSKA (reference sequence). CDR3 length: 16 amino acids.

The rearrangement uses TRBV3-1 and TRBJ2-1. CDR1 LGHDT and CDR2 YNNKEL come from the germline V gene (reference sequence). This CDR3 contains 12 residues. Here the CDR3 reads CASSQGYDEQFF.

The CDR3 sequence is CASSLAGQEQETQYF. This sequence joins TRBV7-9 and TRBJ2-5; TCRdb lists TRBD1, though no DNA is available to test this call. CDR3 length equals 15 residues. The V gene's germline CDR1 is SEHNR and CDR2 FQNEAQ (reference sequence). Variable domain in full (rest from reference TRBV7-9 and TRBJ2-5): DTGVSQNPRHKITKRGQNVTFRCDPISEHNRLYWYRQTLGQGPEFLTYFQNEAQLEKSRLLSDRFSAERPKGSFSTLEIQRTEQGDSAMYLCASSLAGQEQETQYFGPGTRLLVL.

V gene TRBV6-5 combines with J gene TRBJ1-5. The CDR3 covers 13 residues. Germline V gene data show CDR1 as MNHEY and CDR2 as SVGAGI. This chain's CDR3 is CASSSALNQPQHF.

The V gene is TRBV5-1, the J gene TRBJ2-1; absent DNA, TCRdb's TRBD1 call cannot be checked. There are 12 residues in the CDR3. Looked up from germline, CDR1 is SGHRS and CDR2 is YFSETQ. Here the CDR3 reads CASSLGGVEQFF.